The 18 T cell receptor beta chains below all came from one sample that was sequenced in a study of cytomegalovirus exposure and HLA in healthy donors. The PCR made use of 60 Vbeta and 13 Jbeta primers. The protocol was immunoSEQ multiplex PCR, while the TCRdb copy is restricted to in-frame clones and leaves out a portion. The table records 120,000 or so clones, around 75% of them present only once. The sequenced sample consisted of PBMCs. Receptors originate from a woman aged 40 to 49 in good health and CMV-seropositive.

V gene TRBV7-9 combines with J gene TRBJ2-5; D might be TRBD2 (6 bases). Trimming took off 3 bases at V and 4 bases at J, with 12 bases between the two ends. The CDR3 consists of 14 residues. CDR1 is SEHNR, CDR2 FQNEAQ, per germline (reference sequence). Here the CDR3 reads CASSLASDVETQYF. Here the CDR3 DNA reads TGTGCCAGCAGCTTGGCTAGCGATGTAGAGACCCAGTACTTC.

The chain couples TRBV7-2 to TRBJ1-1, with D perhaps matching TRBD1 (5 bases). Germline CDR1 SGHTA, CDR2 FQGNSA. Trimming took 5 bases from V and 2 from J, leaving 15 bases between them. CDR3 length: 15 amino acids. This CDR3 reads CASSQRTLINTEAFF. The CDR3, as DNA: TGTGCCAGCAGCCAAAGGACACTGATCAACACTGAAGCTTTCTTT.

This clone turned up a few times. The rearrangement uses TRBV19 and TRBJ1-2, with TRBD1 matching over 8 bases. Germline CDR1 LNHDA, CDR2 SQIVND (reference sequence). J lost 8 bases, V lost 5 bases, and 13 bases had no gene match. The CDR3 has 15 residues. Written as DNA, the CDR3 is TGTGCCAGTAGTTCGAACTACAGGGGGTTAGAAGGCTACACCTTC. Its translation is CASSSNYRGLEGYTF.

The sample holds a few counts of this clone. The CDR3, as DNA: TGTGCCAGCAGCTTTGGCTGGACTGAAGCTTTCTTT. It specifies CASSFGWTEAFF. V gene TRBV5-4 combines with J gene TRBJ1-1; D is unresolved. Trimming left V 2 bases short and J 5 bases short, with 7 bases between. This CDR3 spans 12 amino acids. Germline V gene sequence: CDR1 SGHNT, CDR2 YYREEE (reference sequence).

V is TRBV29-1 and J is TRBJ1-1; tentatively, D is TRBD1 (6 bases). Germline V gene sequence: CDR1 SQVTM, CDR2 ANQGSEA. The CDR3 is 14 residues long. V was cut by 1 base and J by 3 bases, with 12 bases left in between. DNA for the CDR3: TGCAGCGTTGAAGGGGGGGGGCAGGACACTGAAGCTTTCTTT. Translated, it gives CSVEGGGQDTEAFF.

The V gene is TRBV7-2, the J gene TRBJ2-5, with 7 bases that match TRBD1. The ends lost 1 base at V and 5 bases at J; junction bases unmatched: 4. CDR3 length: 14 amino acids. Germline-derived CDR1 and CDR2 are SGHTA and FQGNSA. The CDR3: CASSLGQGAETQYF. The CDR3 region has the DNA TGTGCCAGCAGCTTAGGACAGGGTGCTGAGACCCAGTACTTC.

The rearrangement uses TRBV7-2 and TRBJ2-7; D is undetermined. The V gene lost 4 bases and the J gene lost 3 bases, with 4 bases spanning the gap. Germline-derived CDR1 and CDR2 are SGHTA and FQGNSA. This CDR3 is built from 11 residues. The CDR3 loop reads CASSSYYEQYF. The CDR3 DNA sequence: TGTGCCAGCAGCTCCTACTACGAGCAGTACTTC. Full variable domain (remainder filled in from reference TRBV7-2 and TRBJ2-7): GAGVSQSPSNKVTEKGKDVELRCDPISGHTALYWYRQSLGQGLEFLIYFQGNSAPDKSGLPSDRFSAERTGGSVSTLTIQRTQQEDSAVYLCASSSYYEQYFGPGTRLTVT.

J is TRBJ1-2 and V is TRBV4-2, with TRBD1 as a possible D gene (6 bases). This CDR3 spans 19 amino acids. V lost 1 base to trimming and J lost 5 bases, with 26 bases between them. Germline-derived CDR1 and CDR2 are LGHNA and YNFKEQ. CDR3 protein: CASSQANGRGKGQTYGYTF. As DNA, the CDR3 is TGTGCCAGCAGCCAAGCTAACGGCAGGGGAAAAGGACAGACTTATGGCTACACCTTC.

The chain couples TRBV9 to TRBJ2-1; weak D call: TRBD1 (6 bases). This CDR3 comprises 14 residues. V dropped 4 bases and J dropped 3 bases, with 11 bases sitting between them. Germline CDR1 SGDLS, CDR2 YYNGEE. The CDR3: CASSPRDNYNEQFF. The CDR3 DNA reads TGTGCCAGCAGCCCCCGGGACAACTACAATGAGCAGTTCTTC.

The gene calls are TRBV28 and TRBJ2-7; 7 bases align to TRBD2. The germline V gene encodes CDR1 MDHEN and CDR2 SYDVKM. J gave up 1 base and V 0 bases, and 3 bases lay outside the gene matches. CDR3 size: 15 residues. As DNA, the CDR3 is TGTGCCAGCAGTTTATGGGCTAGCGGATCCTACGAGCAGTACTTC. The encoded protein is CASSLWASGSYEQYF. The whole variable domain, remainder taken from reference TRBV28 and TRBJ2-7, is DVKVTQSSRYLVKRTGEKVFLECVQDMDHENMFWYRQDPGLGLRLIYFSYDVKMKEKGDIPEGYSVSREKKERFSLILESASTNQTSMYLCASSLWASGSYEQYFGPGTRLTVT.

This chain connects TRBV10-3 to TRBJ2-1; 11 bases map to TRBD2. V lost 2 bases and J lost 10; bases outside the gene matches: 10. Germline V gives CDR1 ENHRY, CDR2 SYGVKD. The CDR3 length is 16 residues. CDR3 residues: CAISEKWDSGGVEQFF. CDR3 coding DNA: TGTGCCATCAGTGAGAAGTGGGATAGCGGGGGGGTCGAGCAGTTCTTC.

The chain joins TRBV7-3 to TRBJ2-5, with TRBD2 identical over 16 bases. The germline V gene has CDR1 SGHTA and CDR2 FQGTGA. With V trimmed by 4 bases and J by 2 bases, 1 base remained unmatched. The CDR3 sequence is 16 residues long. CDR3 nucleotide sequence: TGTGCCAGCAGCTCGGGACTAGCGGGAGGGCAAGAGACCCAGTACTTC. Encoded protein: CASSSGLAGGQETQYF.

The chain employs TRBV28 and TRBJ2-2, with D hard to call. This CDR3 region has 16 residues. Germline CDR1 and CDR2: MDHEN and SYDVKM. V was clipped by 4 bases and J by 0 bases, with 12 bases between them. The CDR3 sequence: CASSSIRETNTGELFF. The CDR3 DNA reads as TGTGCCAGCAGTTCGATTCGTGAGACGAACACCGGGGAGCTGTTTTTT. Full variable domain (outside the CDR3, taken from reference TRBV28 and TRBJ2-2): DVKVTQSSRYLVKRTGEKVFLECVQDMDHENMFWYRQDPGLGLRLIYFSYDVKMKEKGDIPEGYSVSREKKERFSLILESASTNQTSMYLCASSSIRETNTGELFFGEGSRLTVL.

This clone was counted once. V and J are TRBV4-3 and TRBJ2-1; D remains ambiguous. Trimming stripped 0 bases from V and 9 bases from J, with 12 bases between. Germline V gives CDR1 LGHNA, CDR2 YSLEER. CDR3 length equals 14 residues. CDR3 in amino acids: CASSQDRLLFEQFF. CDR3 nucleotide sequence: TGCGCCAGCAGCCAAGATCGCCTATTGTTTGAGCAGTTCTTC.

The rearrangement uses TRBV29-1 and TRBJ2-7, with 7 bases lining up with TRBD1. The J segment lost 3 bases and the V segment lost 0 bases, leaving 8 bases of the junction unmatched. CDR1 and CDR2 (germline): SQVTM, ANQGSEA. CDR3 length: 15 residues. The CDR3 region has the DNA TGCAGCGTTGAAGAAGGGCGACAGGGTCTCTACGAGCAGTACTTC. This sequence encodes CSVEEGRQGLYEQYF.

This chain links TRBV4-3 with TRBJ1-2; TRBD1 matches 7 bases. V lost 0 bases to trimming and J lost 8 bases; unmatched junction nucleotides: 6. Germline V gene sequence: CDR1 LGHNA, CDR2 YSLEER. The CDR3 has 14 residues. The CDR3 spells CASSQDGRGQGYTF. The CDR3 DNA reads as TGCGCCAGCAGCCAAGATGGAAGGGGGCAGGGCTACACCTTC.

DNA of the CDR3: TGTGCCAGAGAAGACAGAAATCAGCCCCAGCATTTT. The encoded protein is CAREDRNQPQHF. The chain is built from TRBV21-1 and TRBJ1-5; TRBD1, as called in the table, went unchecked against the DNA. TRBV21-1 is an annotated pseudogene. The length of the CDR3 is 12 residues.

This clone was seen a few times. The V and J genes are TRBV10-3 and TRBJ2-7; 9 nucleotides match TRBD2. The junction had 5 bases not matched to a gene; V was cut back by 6 bases and J by 2 bases. This CDR3 comprises 14 residues. Looked up from germline, CDR1 is ENHRY and CDR2 is SYGVKD. The CDR3 nucleotides read TGTGCCATCAGCCCGGGACTAGCAGCCTACGAGCAGTACTTC. Its translation: CAISPGLAAYEQYF.